This TCR beta chain was observed in a study of blood T cells in healthy people across ages. This CDR3 spans 15 amino acids. V lost 2 bases, J lost 1 base, and 13 bases lay in between. Germline V gene sequence: CDR1 SGHDT, CDR2 YYEEEE. A J-beta primer mix and a sample-barcoded 5' primer were used in a second PCR of about 7 to 12 cycles. TCRdb redid the calling of the 5' RACE reads with MiXCR, one entry per CDR3 protein. The sample lists around 800,000 distinct CDR3 sequences, around two fifths seen once, with about a fifth in the top ten. The sample holds many counts of this clonotype. As yet, its antigen is unknown. Findings and caveats of the study: Unknown donor CMV status possibly confounded expanded clonotype changes. Fewer expanded clones and more diversity marked long-lived versus aged donors. Underestimates were what the diversity estimates from one million T cells were considered to be.

The sequencing sample was made of blood. This receptor was identified in a man in his sixties in good health. The chain links TRBV5-6 to TRBJ2-7; D uncertain. Here the CDR3 DNA reads TGTGCCAGCAGCTTTCTCGGGTTCCGTTCCTACGAGCAGTACTTC. Residues: CASSFLGFRSYEQYF. Complete variable domain (other parts from reference TRBV5-6 and TRBJ2-7): DAGVTQSPTHLIKTRGQQVTLRCSPKSGHDTVSWYQQALGQGPQFIFQYYEEEERQRGNFPDRFSGHQFPNYSSELNVNALLLGDSALYLCASSFLGFRSYEQYFGPGTRLTVT.